The 25 T cell receptor beta chains presented below share a single source sample, sequenced in a study of PD-1 blockade in classical Hodgkin lymphoma. Sample time point: cycle 4 day 1 (C4D1), after about 6 weeks of nivolumab. Every one of the patients relapsed after autologous stem cell transplantation (brentuximab vedotin exposure was variable). Magnetic negative selection was used to purify CD4+ T cells from PBMCs that had been thawed. Profiled with immunoSEQ multiplex PCR; TCRdb holds only in-frame clones, not every one. Of more than 10,000 clones in the sample, approximately 91% are singletons; the top ten hold around 0.92%. Source: CD4+ T cells from blood, taken before the fourth cycle of nivolumab. These receptors all stem from a human donor with classical Hodgkin lymphoma.

The chain carries TRBV9 and TRBJ2-6, with unresolved D. Germline V gene sequence: CDR1 SGDLS, CDR2 YYNGEE. The length of the CDR3 is 15 residues. V lost 3 bases and J 0 bases, leaving 7 bases between the germline ends. The CDR3 DNA is TGTGCCAGCAGCGCATTGAGCTCTGGGGCCAACGTCCTGACTTTC. Translated, it gives CASSALSSGANVLTF.

The genes are TRBV7-3 and TRBJ2-3; D possibly corresponds to TRBD2 (7 bases). CDR3 length: 16 amino acids. Germline CDR1 reads SGHTA; CDR2 reads FQGTGA. The germline V and J ends were trimmed by 3 bases and 4 bases, with 17 bases remaining between them. DNA of the CDR3: TGTGCCAGCAGCTTCCTCGGGGGGCTAAGTGCAGATACGCAGTATTTT. Amino acid sequence: CASSFLGGLSADTQYF.

The genes are TRBV7-9 and TRBJ2-7, with TRBD1 matching 10 bases. With 6 bases clipped from V and 0 bases from J, the junction kept 5 bases outside the gene matches. Germline CDR1 and CDR2: SEHNR and FQNEAQ (reference sequence). CDR3 length: 15 residues. The CDR3 reads CASRRDRGSSYEQYF. In DNA form, the CDR3 reads TGTGCCAGCAGACGGGACAGGGGATCCTCCTACGAGCAGTACTTC.

The gene calls are TRBV29-1 and TRBJ1-3, with D unresolved. V was cut by 4 bases and J by 0 bases, with 7 bases left in between. This CDR3 comprises 13 residues. Germline V lookup: CDR1 SQVTM, CDR2 ANQGSEA. CDR3 DNA sequence: TGCAGCGTTGGAAGTTTCTCTGGAAACACCATATATTTT. Its protein product is CSVGSFSGNTIYF.

V usage is TRBV29-1 and J usage is TRBJ2-7; a possible D gene is TRBD2 (5 bases). Germline CDR1 SQVTM, CDR2 ANQGSEA. This CDR3 contains 14 residues. The germline V and J ends were trimmed by 1 base and 3 bases, with 13 bases remaining between them. CDR3 residues: CSVEGLDGNYEQYF. The CDR3 coding sequence is TGCAGCGTTGAAGGATTGGACGGGAACTACGAGCAGTACTTC.

The chain has TRBV5-1 and TRBJ2-7; possibly TRBD2 for D (6 bases). This CDR3 is 14 amino acids long. Germline lookup yields CDR1 SGHRS and CDR2 YFSETQ. V gave up 4 bases and J gave up 0 bases, with 11 bases separating them. The CDR3 spells CASSHAGSSYEQYF. Written as DNA, the CDR3 is TGCGCCAGCAGCCATGCCGGGAGCTCCTACGAGCAGTACTTC.

This chain links TRBV28 with TRBJ1-5; D perhaps matches TRBD1 (5 bases). The CDR3 loop spans 15 amino acids. The germline CDR1 and CDR2 sequences are MDHEN and SYDVKM. Trimming left V 7 bases short and J 2 bases short, with 15 bases between. The CDR3 DNA reads as TGTGCCAGCACTGGGGGAGGGAAGGGCAATCAGCCCCAGCATTTT. Amino acid sequence: CASTGGGKGNQPQHF. The full variable domain, completed using reference TRBV28 and TRBJ1-5, is DVKVTQSSRYLVKRTGEKVFLECVQDMDHENMFWYRQDPGLGLRLIYFSYDVKMKEKGDIPEGYSVSREKKERFSLILESASTNQTSMYLCASTGGGKGNQPQHFGDGTRLSIL.

The genes are TRBV15 and TRBJ1-1, with D tentatively TRBD1 (5 bases). Trimming stripped 1 base from V and 6 bases from J, with 12 bases between. Germline CDR1 is LNHNV and CDR2 is YYDKDF (reference sequence). The CDR3 runs 14 residues. CDR3 DNA sequence: TGTGCCACCAGCAGAGTAGGGGAGTATGCTGAAGCTTTCTTT. Protein product: CATSRVGEYAEAFF.

The V gene is TRBV5-5, the J gene TRBJ1-2; TRBD1 might be the D (5 bases). Germline V CDR1 and CDR2: SGHKS, YYEKEE (reference sequence). V gave up 0 bases and J gave up 7 bases, with 16 bases separating them. The CDR3 covers 15 residues. DNA of the CDR3: TGTGCCAGCAGCTTGGCCGAGGGGCGGGTCTCTGGCTACACCTTC. This translates into CASSLAEGRVSGYTF.

V usage is TRBV6-6 and J usage is TRBJ1-2, with 8 bases lining up with TRBD1. This CDR3 contains 12 residues. Germline loops: CDR1 MNHNY, CDR2 SVGAGI (reference sequence). The ends lost 6 bases at V and 7 bases at J; junction bases unmatched: 4. The CDR3 region has the DNA TGTGCCAGCAGGACAGGGGAGGGTGGCTACACCTTC. Translation: CASRTGEGGYTF.

The gene calls are TRBV29-1 and TRBJ2-5; TRBD2 aligns across 14 bases. The trim removed 6 bases at V and 4 bases at J, leaving 7 bases unmatched. This CDR3 is built from 15 residues. CDR1 is SQVTM and CDR2 is ANQGSEA in the germline V gene. The DNA of the CDR3 is TGCAGCGTGGGGACTAGCGGGGGTTTCGGAGAGACCCAGTACTTC. Translated, it gives CSVGTSGGFGETQYF.

The J gene is TRBJ1-2, the V gene TRBV5-1; TRBD1 matches 8 bases. The V segment lost 0 bases and the J segment 5 bases; nucleotides outside the gene matches: 6. CDR1 SGHRS and CDR2 YFSETQ come from the germline V gene. The CDR3 covers 15 residues. CDR3 amino acids: CASSLGLGQVYGYTF. In DNA form, the CDR3 reads TGCGCCAGCAGCTTGGGGTTGGGACAGGTTTATGGCTACACCTTC.

On this clone itself: Germline is not matched at one junction end, which may reflect a read error. The chain combines TRBV11-2 with TRBJ2-3; D not resolved. The germline CDR1 and CDR2 sequences are SGHAT and FQNNGV. The CDR3 has 14 residues. CDR3 sequence reads: CASSSRAFTNTQYF. CDR3 coding DNA: TGTGCCAGCAGCTCTCGGGCCTTCACAAATACGCAGTATTTT.

V is TRBV10-3 and J is TRBJ1-2; D remains unclear. V lost 3 bases, J lost 2 bases, and 13 bases lay in between. This CDR3 is 15 amino acids long. Per the germline V gene, CDR1 is ENHRY and CDR2 is SYGVKD. CDR3 region: CAISEIQSSNYGYTF. The CDR3 bases are TGTGCCATCAGTGAAATACAAAGCTCCAACTATGGCTACACCTTC.

V and J are TRBV6-5 and TRBJ2-7; tentative D call: TRBD1 (6 bases). Germline V lookup: CDR1 MNHEY, CDR2 SVGAGI. Trimming shortened V by 6 bases and J by 6 bases, and 18 bases separated the two germline ends. The CDR3 is 14 amino acids. CDR3: CASSTQGPPREQYF. CDR3 nucleotides: TGTGCCAGCAGCACACAGGGACCCCCTCGCGAGCAGTACTTC.

This chain connects TRBV7-9 to TRBJ2-3; TRBD2 might be the D (6 bases). Germline V gene data show CDR1 as SEHNR and CDR2 as FQNEAQ (reference sequence). Trimming took off 1 base at V and 1 base at J, with 15 bases between the two ends. This CDR3 contains 17 residues. The CDR3 nucleotides read TGTGCCAGCAGCTTAGGTCAAGGGCGGGGCGGCACAGATACGCAGTATTTT. Its protein product is CASSLGQGRGGTDTQYF. Together with reference TRBV7-9 and TRBJ2-3, the CDR3 gives the full variable domain: DTGVSQNPRHKITKRGQNVTFRCDPISEHNRLYWYRQTLGQGPEFLTYFQNEAQLEKSRLLSDRFSAERPKGSFSTLEIQRTEQGDSAMYLCASSLGQGRGGTDTQYFGPGTRLTVL.

This clone is a singleton in its sample. Germline and junction disagree at one end, which may indicate a read error. The chain combines TRBV29-1 with TRBJ2-7, with 7 bases lining up with TRBD1. The length of the CDR3 is 11 residues. The V gene's germline CDR1 is SQVTM and CDR2 ANQGSEA. The CDR3 region is CSAGDSYQQYF. Here the CDR3 DNA reads TGCAGCGCCGGGGACAGCTACCAGCAGTACTTC.

This sequence joins TRBV13 and TRBJ2-1; D is unresolved. The length of the CDR3 is 15 residues. Germline assignment: CDR1 PRHDT and CDR2 FYEKMQ (reference sequence). Trimming shortened V by 7 bases and J by 6 bases, and 19 bases separated the two germline ends. CDR3 amino acids: CASTAFGYTGNEQFF. The CDR3 bases are TGTGCCAGCACCGCGTTTGGTTACACGGGCAATGAGCAGTTCTTC.

V usage is TRBV5-8 and J usage is TRBJ2-3; TRBD1 matches 8 bases. There are 14 residues in the CDR3. V was pared by 5 bases and J by 2 bases, with 4 bases of the junction left unmatched. From germline, CDR1 is SGHTS and CDR2 YDEGEE. The DNA of the CDR3 is TGTGCCAGCAGTCCGGGACAGGCCACAGATACGCAGTATTTT. Protein: CASSPGQATDTQYF. The full variable domain, with the rest looked up from reference TRBV5-8 and TRBJ2-3, is EAGVTQSPTHLIKTRGQQATLRCSPISGHTSVYWYQQALGLGLQFLLWYDEGEERNRGNFPPRFSGRQFPNYSSELNVNALELEDSALYLCASSPGQATDTQYFGPGTRLTVL.

J is TRBJ2-7 and V is TRBV1. TRBV1 is a pseudogene locus. The CDR3 runs 16 residues. This chain's CDR3 is CTSSHVVPLIPYEQYF. Here the CDR3 DNA reads TGCACCAGCAGCCACGTCGTCCCCCTGATTCCCTACGAGCAGTACTTC.

This chain uses TRBV14 with TRBJ1-1, with D unclear. V lost 0 bases, J lost 2 bases, and 19 bases lay in between. Germline values: CDR1 SGHDN, CDR2 FVKESK. The CDR3 covers 18 residues. CDR3 residues: CASSQEGSRGLLNTEAFF. Here the CDR3 DNA reads TGTGCCAGCAGCCAAGAAGGTAGCCGCGGACTTCTCAACACTGAAGCTTTCTTT.

The CDR3: CASSLSRGQDGYTF. CDR3 nucleotides: TGTGCCAGTAGTCTAAGTCGAGGGCAGGACGGCTACACCTTC. The V call is TRBV19, the J call TRBJ1-2; no definite D call. The CDR3 contains 14 residues. Trimming removed 5 bases at V and 8 bases at J, with 18 bases between. The germline V gene has CDR1 LNHDA and CDR2 SQIVND (reference sequence).

Only a few counts were recorded for this clone. This chain uses TRBV6-6 with TRBJ1-1; no clear D. V lost 7 bases to trimming and J lost 5 bases, with 14 bases between them. The CDR3 is made up of 13 amino acids. The germline V gene has CDR1 MNHNY and CDR2 SVGAGI (reference sequence). CDR3 protein: CASKDVAGTEAFF. Written as DNA, the CDR3 is TGTGCCAGCAAAGATGTCGCGGGGACTGAAGCTTTCTTT.

This clone was detected only once. The J gene is TRBJ1-1, the V gene TRBV4-2, with 7 bases aligning to TRBD1. The CDR3 spans 15 residues. With 3 bases clipped from V and 1 base from J, the junction kept 5 bases outside the gene matches. Germline values: CDR1 LGHNA, CDR2 YNFKEQ. CDR3 protein: CASSHKTGRNTEAFF. For the CDR3, the DNA is TGTGCCAGCAGCCATAAGACAGGGAGGAACACTGAAGCTTTCTTT.

The V gene is TRBV5-4, the J gene TRBJ1-1; tentatively, D is TRBD1 (6 bases). Germline V gene data show CDR1 as SGHNT and CDR2 as YYREEE (reference sequence). This CDR3 has 15 residues. V shed 0 bases and J shed 4 bases, with 13 bases lying between them. The CDR3 is CASSLGQGLSTEAFF. The CDR3 coding sequence is TGTGCCAGCAGCTTGGGTCAGGGGCTCAGCACTGAAGCTTTCTTT.